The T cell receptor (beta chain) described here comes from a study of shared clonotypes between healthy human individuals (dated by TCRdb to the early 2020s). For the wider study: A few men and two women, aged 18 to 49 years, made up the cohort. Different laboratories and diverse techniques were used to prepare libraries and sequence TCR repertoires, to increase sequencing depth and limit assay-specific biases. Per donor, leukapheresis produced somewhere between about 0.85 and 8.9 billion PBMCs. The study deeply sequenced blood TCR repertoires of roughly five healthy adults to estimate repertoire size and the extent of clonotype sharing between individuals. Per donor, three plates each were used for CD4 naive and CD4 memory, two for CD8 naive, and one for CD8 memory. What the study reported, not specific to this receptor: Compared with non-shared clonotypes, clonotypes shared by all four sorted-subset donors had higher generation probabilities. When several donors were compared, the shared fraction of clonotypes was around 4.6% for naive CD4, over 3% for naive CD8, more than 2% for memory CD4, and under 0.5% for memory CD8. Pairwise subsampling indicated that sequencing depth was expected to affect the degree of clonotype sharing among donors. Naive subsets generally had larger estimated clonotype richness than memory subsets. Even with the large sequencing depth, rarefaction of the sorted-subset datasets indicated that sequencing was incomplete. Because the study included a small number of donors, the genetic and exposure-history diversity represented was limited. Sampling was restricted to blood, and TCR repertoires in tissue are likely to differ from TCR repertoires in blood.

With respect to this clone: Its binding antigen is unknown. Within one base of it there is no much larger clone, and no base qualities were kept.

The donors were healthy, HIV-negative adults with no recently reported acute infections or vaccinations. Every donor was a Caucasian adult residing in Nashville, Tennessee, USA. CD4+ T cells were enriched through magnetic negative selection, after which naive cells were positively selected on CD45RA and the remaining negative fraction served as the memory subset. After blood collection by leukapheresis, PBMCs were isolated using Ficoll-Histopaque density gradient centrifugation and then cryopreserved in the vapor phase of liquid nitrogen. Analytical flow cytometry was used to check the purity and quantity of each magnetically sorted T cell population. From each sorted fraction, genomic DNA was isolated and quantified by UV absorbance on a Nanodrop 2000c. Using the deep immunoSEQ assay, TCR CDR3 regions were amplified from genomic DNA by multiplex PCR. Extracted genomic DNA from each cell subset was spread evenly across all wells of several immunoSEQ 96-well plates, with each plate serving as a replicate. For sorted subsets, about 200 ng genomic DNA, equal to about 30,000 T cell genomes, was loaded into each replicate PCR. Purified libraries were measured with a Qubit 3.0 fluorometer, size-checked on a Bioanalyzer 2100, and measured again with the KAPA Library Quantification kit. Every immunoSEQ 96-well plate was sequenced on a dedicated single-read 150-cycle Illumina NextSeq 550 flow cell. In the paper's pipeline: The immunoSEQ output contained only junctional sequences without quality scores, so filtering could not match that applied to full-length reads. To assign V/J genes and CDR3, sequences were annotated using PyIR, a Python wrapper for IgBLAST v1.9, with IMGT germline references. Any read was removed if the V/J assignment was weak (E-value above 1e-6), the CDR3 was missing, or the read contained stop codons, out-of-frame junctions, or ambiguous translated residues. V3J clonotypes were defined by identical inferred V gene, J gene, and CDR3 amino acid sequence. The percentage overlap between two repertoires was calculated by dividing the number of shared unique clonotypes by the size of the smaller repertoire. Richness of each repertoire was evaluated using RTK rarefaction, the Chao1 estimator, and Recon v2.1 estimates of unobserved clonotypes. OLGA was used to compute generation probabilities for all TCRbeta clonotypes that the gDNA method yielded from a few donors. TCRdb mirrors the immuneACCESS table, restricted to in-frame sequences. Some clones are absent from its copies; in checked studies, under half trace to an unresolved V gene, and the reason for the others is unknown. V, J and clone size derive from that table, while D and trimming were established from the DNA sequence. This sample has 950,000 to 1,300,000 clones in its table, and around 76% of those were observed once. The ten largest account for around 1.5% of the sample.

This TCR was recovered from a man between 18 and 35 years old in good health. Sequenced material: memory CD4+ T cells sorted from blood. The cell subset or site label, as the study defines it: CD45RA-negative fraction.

The nucleotide sequence reads as follows: TGTGCCTGGAGTCCCCGGGACAGGGGCGCGAATGAAAAACTGTTTTTT. This sequence encodes CAWSPRDRGANEKLFF. The chain is made from TRBV30 and TRBJ1-4; TRBD1 matches 10 bases in the middle. CDR1 and CDR2 were assigned from the germline V gene (reference sequence) as GTSNPN and SVGIG. V lost 2 bases and J lost 5 bases, and the count of bases not matched to a germline gene is 8. The CDR3 has 16 amino acids, counting the end cysteine and phenylalanine. The CDR3 DNA has 48 bases and is translated from base 1.